Listed below are T cell receptor beta chains from one sample, sequenced in a study of neurological immune-mediated disorders. TCRdb independently ran MiXCR on the 5' RACE reads; one entry per CDR3 protein. The sample lists roughly 25,000 distinct CDR3 sequences, over 5% occurring once. The source material was PBMCs. The receptors here all came from a woman in her thirties or forties in good health. CDR3s include the opening cysteine and the closing phenylalanine or tryptophan. The D gene is left open where the match is weak. Clone size is not always given. Where it is, it says once, few, many or a class for expanded clones.

d_call,j_call,clone_size,v_call,cdr3_nt,cdr3_aa
NA,TRBJ2-3,medium-sized,TRBV12-3/TRBV12-4,TGTGCCAGCAGTTATGGTGGAATGGATACGCAGTATTTT,CASSYGGMDTQYF
TRBD2,TRBJ2-1,many,TRBV6-4,TGTGCCAGCAGTGCGTCCCAACTAGCGGGAGATGAGCAGTTCTTC,CASSASQLAGDEQFF
NA,TRBJ2-5,many,TRBV5-1,TGCGCCAGCAGCTCAAGCCTACAAGAGACCCAGTACTTC,CASSSSLQETQYF
TRBD2,TRBJ2-7,many,TRBV20-1,TGCAGTGCTAGACGGTTGGGGGAACCGGGACTAGGGTACGAGCAGTACTTC,CSARRLGEPGLGYEQYF
NA,TRBJ1-1,many,TRBV28,TGTGCCAGCAGTTTACTATCCGGGTTGAGGACTGAAGCTTTCTTT,CASSLLSGLRTEAFF
NA,TRBJ1-1,many,TRBV20-1,TGCAGTGCTAGAGATCGGCGGGGGAACACTGAAGCTTTCTTT,CSARDRRGNTEAFF
NA,TRBJ2-2,many,TRBV28,TGTGCGGAGGGTCGCGGCACCGGGGAGCTGTTTTTT,CAEGRGTGELFF
NA,TRBJ2-2,many,TRBV20-1,TGCAGTGCTAGACATGCAGGGAACACCGGGGAGCTGTTTTTT,CSARHAGNTGELFF
NA,TRBJ2-1,many,TRBV10-3,TGTGCCATCAGTGTAACCCTACGGGATAATGAGCAGTTCTTC,CAISVTLRDNEQFF
TRBD2,TRBJ2-5,many,TRBV7-8,TGTGCCAGCAGCTTAGGTTTACTAGCGGGTCAAGAGACCCAGTACTTC,CASSLGLLAGQETQYF
NA,TRBJ2-7,many,TRBV30,TGTGCCTGGAGTAACACAGGGTACGAGCAGTACTTC,CAWSNTGYEQYF
NA,TRBJ2-5,many,TRBV20-1,TGCAGTGCTATATGGGTTCGGGAGACCCAGTACTTC,CSAIWVRETQYF
NA,TRBJ1-3,many,TRBV30,TGTGCCTGGAGCCTCGGGGCCTCTGGAAACACCATATATTTT,CAWSLGASGNTIYF
NA,TRBJ2-3,many,TRBV7-3,TGTGCCAGCAGTCCCGGCCAAACGGGTCCAGATACGCAGTATTTT,CASSPGQTGPDTQYF
TRBD1,TRBJ1-4,many,TRBV15,TGTGCCACCAGCAGAGATGGGGGACAGGGATTTGGAAAACTGTTTTTT,CATSRDGGQGFGKLFF
NA,TRBJ1-4,many,TRBV15,TGTGCCACCAGCAGAGGAGGGGCTAATGAAAAACTGTTTTTT,CATSRGGANEKLFF
NA,TRBJ1-1,many,TRBV6-1,TGTGCCACCACTTTCGAGGATAGGGGTGCCACTGAAGCTTTCTTT,CATTFEDRGATEAFF
NA,TRBJ1-1,NA,TRBV5-1,TGCGCCAGCAGCTTAAGCAGTGCGAACACTGAAGCTTTCTTT,CASSLSSANTEAFF
TRBD1,TRBJ2-1,medium-sized,TRBV20-1,TGCAGTGCTAGGTCGCTTACAGGGGGTCTCTACAATGAGCAGTTCTTC,CSARSLTGGLYNEQFF
NA,TRBJ1-2,many,TRBV9,TGTGCCAGCAGCGCTCCGACGGACCACTATGGCTACACCTTC,CASSAPTDHYGYTF
NA,TRBJ2-2,many,TRBV29-1,TGCAGCGTTGGGAGGGGACCCGGGGAGCTGTTTTTT,CSVGRGPGELFF
NA,TRBJ2-5,many,TRBV7-2,TGTGCCAGCAGCTTAATCGGGGCCAAAGAGACCCAGTACTTC,CASSLIGAKETQYF
NA,TRBJ2-1,many,TRBV7-2,TGTGCCAGCAGCTTCTGGCGGAGCTCCTACAATGAGCAGTTCTTC,CASSFWRSSYNEQFF
NA,TRBJ2-3,many,TRBV12-3/TRBV12-4,TGTGCCAGCAGTGACCCTATCGGGTTGGGTACGCAGTATTTT,CASSDPIGLGTQYF
NA,TRBJ2-5,many,TRBV29-1,TGCAGCGTGAGGATCCCTGGCCTCCAAGAGACCCAGTACTTC,CSVRIPGLQETQYF
NA,TRBJ1-2,NA,TRBV3-1,TGTGCCAGCAGCCAGGGATCGCGGGGCAAAAACTATGGCTACACCTTC,CASSQGSRGKNYGYTF
NA,TRBJ2-2,many,TRBV5-6,TGTGCCAGCGGACGACCAGCCGGGGAGCTGTTTTTT,CASGRPAGELFF
NA,TRBJ1-2,many,TRBV5-5,TGTGCCAGCAGCTTGGGGTTTGGGACGACCTTCTTATTC,CASSLGFGTTFLF
NA,TRBJ2-1,many,TRBV21-1,TGTGCCAGCGGTCCCTGTGGCTGCTACAATGAGCAGTTCTTC,CASGPCGCYNEQFF
NA,TRBJ1-2,medium-sized,TRBV10-3,TGTGCCATCAGTGCCATAGGACTGACCGGGGACTATGGCTACACCTTC,CAISAIGLTGDYGYTF
NA,TRBJ1-4,many,TRBV5-6,TGTGCCAGCAGCTTGTGGCGGGAATCGGAGAATGAAAAACTGTTTTTT,CASSLWRESENEKLFF
NA,TRBJ2-1,many,TRBV14,TGTGCCAGCAGCCAAGAACGGACGGGAGTATGGCGGTTCTTC,CASSQERTGVWRFF
TRBD1,TRBJ1-1,many,TRBV6-6,TGTGCCAGCAGTTACCCGACAGGGGGGAGAACTGAAGCTTTCTTT,CASSYPTGGRTEAFF
TRBD1,TRBJ2-1,many,TRBV7-6,TGTGCCAGCAGCGAGGGACAGGGGATGGAGCAGTTCTTC,CASSEGQGMEQFF
TRBD1,TRBJ1-5,many,TRBV5-1,TGCGCCAGCAGCCTGACAGGGGTTCGCAATCAGCCCCAGCATTTT,CASSLTGVRNQPQHF
NA,TRBJ2-2,many,TRBV5-4,TGTGCCAGCAGCGCAACCGGGACCTTCACCGGGGAGCTGTTTTTT,CASSATGTFTGELFF
NA,TRBJ2-1,many,TRBV5-1,TGCGCCAGCCACAACTACAATGAGCAGTTCTTC,CASHNYNEQFF
NA,TRBJ2-5,NA,TRBV3-1,TGTGCCAGCAGCCTTGCGGTTAAGGGCCAAGAGACCCAGTACTTC,CASSLAVKGQETQYF
NA,TRBJ2-1,many,TRBV28,TGTGCCAGCAGTTTCTCTGGTTCAAACCGCGACAATGAGCAGTTCTTC,CASSFSGSNRDNEQFF
TRBD1,TRBJ1-1,many,TRBV10-1,TGCGCCAGCAGGACTACAGGGGGAACTGAAGCTTTCTTT,CASRTTGGTEAFF
TRBD1,TRBJ2-5,many,TRBV28,TGTGCCAGCAGTTTATTGGACAGGCTACAAGAGACCCAGTACTTC,CASSLLDRLQETQYF
TRBD1,TRBJ1-5,many,TRBV7-2,TGTGCCAGCACCGGGACAGCAAATCAGCCCCAGCATTTT,CASTGTANQPQHF
NA,TRBJ2-1,many,TRBV7-2,TGTGCCAGCAGCGCCCAGGGACACGGGGGTGGGCAGTTCTTC,CASSAQGHGGGQFF
NA,TRBJ2-3,many,TRBV19,TGTGCCAGTAGTGCCCAAACAGGGACCGATACGCAGTATTTT,CASSAQTGTDTQYF
NA,TRBJ2-7,many,TRBV20-1,TGCAGTGCTAGAGATTGGGGCGACAGGTCCTCCTACGAGCAGTACTTC,CSARDWGDRSSYEQYF
TRBD1,TRBJ2-7,many,TRBV10-3,TGTGCCATCAGTCAGGGGGCGCCCGAGCAGTACTTC,CAISQGAPEQYF
TRBD2,TRBJ2-1,many,TRBV20-1,TGCAGTGCGCGGGACTACTATTCCTACAATGAGCAGTTCTTC,CSARDYYSYNEQFF
NA,TRBJ2-7,medium-sized,TRBV6-2/TRBV6-3,TGTGCCAGCAGTTCGCTGGGATCCCAGTACTTC,CASSSLGSQYF
TRBD1,TRBJ2-7,NA,TRBV5-1,TGCGCCAGCAGCTTGTCCAGGACGACAGGGGGCGAGCAGTACTTC,CASSLSRTTGGEQYF
NA,TRBJ2-7,many,TRBV2,TGTGCCAGCATCGAGTTCTACGAGCAGTACTTC,CASIEFYEQYF
NA,TRBJ2-2,many,TRBV20-1,TGCAGTGCTAGTGGGGGGGCGGACACCGGGGAGCTGTTTTTT,CSASGGADTGELFF
NA,TRBJ2-5,many,TRBV5-1,TGCGCCAGCAGCGACAGGTTGGGTGAGACCCAGTACTTC,CASSDRLGETQYF
TRBD1,TRBJ1-4,many,TRBV20-1,TGCAGTGCCTCACAGGGGACTAATGAAAAACTGTTTTTT,CSASQGTNEKLFF
TRBD1,TRBJ2-3,many,TRBV6-5,TGTGCCAGCAGTTATGGACAGGCCTCAACTAGCACAGATACGCAGTATTTT,CASSYGQASTSTDTQYF
TRBD1,TRBJ2-3,many,TRBV7-9,TGTGCCATACAAAACGACAGGGATCTGGATACGCAGTATTTT,CAIQNDRDLDTQYF
TRBD2,TRBJ2-2,many,TRBV11-2,TGTGCCAGCAGCCCCCCATCTTTACTAGCGGGAACCGGGGAGCTGTTTTTT,CASSPPSLLAGTGELFF
TRBD1,TRBJ2-3,many,TRBV6-5,TGTGCCAGCAGTTACAGGACAGGGTCTAGCACAGATACGCAGTATTTT,CASSYRTGSSTDTQYF
TRBD2,TRBJ2-7,many,TRBV20-1,TGCACTACTAGCGGACAATCCTACGAGCAGTACTTC,CTTSGQSYEQYF
TRBD2,TRBJ2-5,many,TRBV6-5,TGTGCCAGCAGCGGGACTAGCGGGGCCCAAGAGACCCAGTACTTC,CASSGTSGAQETQYF